This TCR beta chain was sequenced during a study of T cell repertoires in cytomegalovirus infection. Study-wide points: Identification of carriers of CMV plus the relevant HLA was achieved through cumulative public TCR beta family frequency.

TCRdb re-derived calls from the reads in MiXCR, one entry per CDR3 protein. Of fewer than 400,000 distinct CDR3 sequences listed, about a sixth were seen once; the top ten hold 8.7%. The CDR3 extends over 15 amino acids. In germline, CDR1 is MNHNS, CDR2 SASEGT. The V end was cut by 2 bases, the J end by 3 bases, with 11 bases between. This clonotype appeared a few times. Its antigen remains unknown. The V gene is TRBV6-1, the J gene TRBJ1-5, with a possible D match to TRBD1 (5 bases). The sample comprised PBMCs. This clonotype was sampled from a human donor in good health (CMV status not recorded). Some clones in this sample may be carry-over from other donors' samples. The CDR3 bases are TGTGCCAGCAGTGAAAGTCCAGGGCTCAATCAGCCCCAGCATTTT. Protein: CASSESPGLNQPQHF.